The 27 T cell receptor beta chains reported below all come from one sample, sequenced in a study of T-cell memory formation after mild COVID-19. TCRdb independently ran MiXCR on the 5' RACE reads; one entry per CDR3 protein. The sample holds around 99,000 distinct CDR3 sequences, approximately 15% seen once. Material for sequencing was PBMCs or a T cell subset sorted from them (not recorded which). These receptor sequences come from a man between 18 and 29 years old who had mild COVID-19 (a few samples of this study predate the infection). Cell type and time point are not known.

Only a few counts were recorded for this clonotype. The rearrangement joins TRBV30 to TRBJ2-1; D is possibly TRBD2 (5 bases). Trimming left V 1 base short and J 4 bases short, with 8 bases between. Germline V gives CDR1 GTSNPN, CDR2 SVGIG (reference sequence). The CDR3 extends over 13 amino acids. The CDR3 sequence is CAWSGEIYNEQFF. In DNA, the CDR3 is TGTGCCTGGAGTGGGGAGATATACAATGAGCAGTTCTTC.

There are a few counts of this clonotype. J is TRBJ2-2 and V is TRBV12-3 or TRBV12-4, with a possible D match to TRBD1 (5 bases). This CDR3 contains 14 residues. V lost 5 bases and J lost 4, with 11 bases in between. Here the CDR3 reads CASSPSRVTGELFF. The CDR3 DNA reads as TGTGCCAGCAGTCCGAGCAGGGTCACCGGGGAGCTGTTTTTT.

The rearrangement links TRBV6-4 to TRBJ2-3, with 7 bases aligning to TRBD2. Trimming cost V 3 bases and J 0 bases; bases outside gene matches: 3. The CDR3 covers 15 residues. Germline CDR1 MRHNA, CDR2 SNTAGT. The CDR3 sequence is CASSDRAGSTDTQYF. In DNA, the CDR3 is TGTGCCAGCAGTGATCGAGCGGGGAGCACAGATACGCAGTATTTT.

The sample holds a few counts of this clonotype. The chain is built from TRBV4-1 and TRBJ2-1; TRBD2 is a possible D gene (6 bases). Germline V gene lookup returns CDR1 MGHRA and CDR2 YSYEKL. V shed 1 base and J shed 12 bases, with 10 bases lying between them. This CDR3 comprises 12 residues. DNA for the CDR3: TGCGCCAGCAGCCAAGTTATGGGGGGGCAGTTCTTC. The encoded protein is CASSQVMGGQFF.

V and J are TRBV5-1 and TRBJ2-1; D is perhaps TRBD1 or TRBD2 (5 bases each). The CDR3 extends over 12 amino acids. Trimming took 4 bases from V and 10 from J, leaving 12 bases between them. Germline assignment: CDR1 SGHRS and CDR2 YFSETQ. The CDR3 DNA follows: TGCGCCAGCAGCAGGGGATGGGACGAGCAGTTCTTC. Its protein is CASSRGWDEQFF. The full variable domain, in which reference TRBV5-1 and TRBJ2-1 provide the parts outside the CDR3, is KAGVTQTPRYLIKTRGQQVTLSCSPISGHRSVSWYQQTPGQGLQFLFEYFSETQRNKGNFPGRFSGRQFSNSRSEMNVSTLELGDSALYLCASSRGWDEQFFGPGTRLTVL.

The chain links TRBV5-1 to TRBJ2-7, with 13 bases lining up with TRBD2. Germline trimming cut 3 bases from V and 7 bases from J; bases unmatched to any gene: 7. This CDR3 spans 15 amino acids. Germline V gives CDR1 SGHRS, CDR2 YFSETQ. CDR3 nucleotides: TGCGCCAGCAGCTACGGACTAGCGGGAGCGAATGAGCAGTACTTC. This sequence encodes CASSYGLAGANEQYF.

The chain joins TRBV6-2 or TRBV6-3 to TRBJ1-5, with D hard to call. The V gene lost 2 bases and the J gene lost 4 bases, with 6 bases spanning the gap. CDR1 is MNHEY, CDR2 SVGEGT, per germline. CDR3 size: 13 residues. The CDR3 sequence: CASSYGENQPQHF. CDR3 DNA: TGTGCCAGCAGTTACGGGGAAAATCAGCCCCAGCATTTT.

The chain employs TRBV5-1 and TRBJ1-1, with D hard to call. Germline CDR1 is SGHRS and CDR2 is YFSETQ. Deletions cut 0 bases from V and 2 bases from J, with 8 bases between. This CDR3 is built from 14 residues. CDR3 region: CASSLEAGNTEAFF. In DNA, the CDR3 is TGCGCCAGCAGCTTGGAAGCGGGAAACACTGAAGCTTTCTTT.

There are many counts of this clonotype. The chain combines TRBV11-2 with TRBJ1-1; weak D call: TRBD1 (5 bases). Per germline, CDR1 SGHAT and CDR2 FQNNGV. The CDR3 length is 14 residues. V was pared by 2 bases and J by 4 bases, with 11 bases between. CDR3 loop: CASSLYGGSTEAFF. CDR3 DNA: TGTGCCAGCAGCTTATACGGGGGTAGCACTGAAGCTTTCTTT. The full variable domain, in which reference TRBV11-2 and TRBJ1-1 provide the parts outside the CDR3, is EAGVAQSPRYKIIEKRQSVAFWCNPISGHATLYWYQQILGQGPKLLIQFQNNGVVDDSQLPKDRFSAERLKGVDSTLKIQPAKLEDSAVYLCASSLYGGSTEAFFGQGTRLTVV.

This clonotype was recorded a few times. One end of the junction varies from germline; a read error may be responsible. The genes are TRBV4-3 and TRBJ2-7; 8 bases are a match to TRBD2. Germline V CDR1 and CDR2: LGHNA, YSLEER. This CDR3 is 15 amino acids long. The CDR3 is CASNQKAGGSDEQYF. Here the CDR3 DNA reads TGCGCCAGCAACCAAAAGGCGGGGGGCAGCGACGAGCAGTACTTC.

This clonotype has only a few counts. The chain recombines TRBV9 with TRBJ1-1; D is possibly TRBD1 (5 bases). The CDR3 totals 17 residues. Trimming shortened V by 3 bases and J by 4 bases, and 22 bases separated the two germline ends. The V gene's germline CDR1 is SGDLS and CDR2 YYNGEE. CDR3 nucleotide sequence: TGTGCCAGCAGCGAGTTCCCGGGGGATGGTTCGAGCACTGAAGCTTTCTTT. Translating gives CASSEFPGDGSSTEAFF.

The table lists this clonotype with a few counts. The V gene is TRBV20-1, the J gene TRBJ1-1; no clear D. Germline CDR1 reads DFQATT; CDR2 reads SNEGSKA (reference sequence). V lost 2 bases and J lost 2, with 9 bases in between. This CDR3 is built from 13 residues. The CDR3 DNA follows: TGCAGTGCTAGATTAGCCTTAAACACTGAAGCTTTCTTT. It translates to CSARLALNTEAFF.

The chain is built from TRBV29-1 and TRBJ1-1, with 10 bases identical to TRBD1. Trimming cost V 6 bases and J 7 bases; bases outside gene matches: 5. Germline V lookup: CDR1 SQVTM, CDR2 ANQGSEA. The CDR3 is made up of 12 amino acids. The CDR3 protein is CSVLGQGFEAFF. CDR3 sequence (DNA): TGCAGCGTCCTGGGACAGGGGTTTGAAGCTTTCTTT. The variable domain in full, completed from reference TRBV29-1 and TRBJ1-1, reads SAVISQKPSRDICQRGTSLTIQCQVDSQVTMMFWYRQQPGQSLTLIATANQGSEATYESGFVIDKFPISRPNLTFSTLTVSNMSPEDSSIYLCSVLGQGFEAFFGQGTRLTVV.

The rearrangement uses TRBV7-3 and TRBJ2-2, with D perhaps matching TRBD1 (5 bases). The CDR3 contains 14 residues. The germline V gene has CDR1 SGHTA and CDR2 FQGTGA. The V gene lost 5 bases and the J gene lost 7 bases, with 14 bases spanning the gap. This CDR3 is CASSHEPGFGELFF. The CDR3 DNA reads TGTGCCAGCAGCCACGAACCAGGGTTCGGGGAGCTGTTTTTT.

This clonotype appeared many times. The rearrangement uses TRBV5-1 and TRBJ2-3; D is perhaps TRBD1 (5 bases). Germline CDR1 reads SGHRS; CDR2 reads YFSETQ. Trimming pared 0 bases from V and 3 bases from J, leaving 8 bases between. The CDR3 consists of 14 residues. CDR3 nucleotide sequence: TGCGCCAGCAGCTTGGGCAGGGCTACAGATACGCAGTATTTT. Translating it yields CASSLGRATDTQYF.

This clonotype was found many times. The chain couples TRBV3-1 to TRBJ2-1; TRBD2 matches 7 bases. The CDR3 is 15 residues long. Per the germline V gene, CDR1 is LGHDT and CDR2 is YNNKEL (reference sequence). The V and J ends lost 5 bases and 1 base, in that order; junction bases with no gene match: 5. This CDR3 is CASSIRAGSYNEQFF. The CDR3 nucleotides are TGTGCCAGCAGCATAAGAGCGGGATCCTACAATGAGCAGTTCTTC.

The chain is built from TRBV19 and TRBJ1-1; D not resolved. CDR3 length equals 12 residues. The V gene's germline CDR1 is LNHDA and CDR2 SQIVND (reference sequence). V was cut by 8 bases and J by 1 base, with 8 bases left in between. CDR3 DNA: TGTGCCAGTCAGGACGGGAACACTGAAGCTTTCTTT. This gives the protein CASQDGNTEAFF.

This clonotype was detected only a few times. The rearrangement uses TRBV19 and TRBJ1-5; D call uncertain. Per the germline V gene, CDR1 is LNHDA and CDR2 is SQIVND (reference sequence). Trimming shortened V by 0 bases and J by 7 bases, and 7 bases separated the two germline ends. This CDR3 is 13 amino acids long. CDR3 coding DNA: TGTGCCAGTAGTATAGATAGTCCCCAGCCCCAGCATTTT. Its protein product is CASSIDSPQPQHF.

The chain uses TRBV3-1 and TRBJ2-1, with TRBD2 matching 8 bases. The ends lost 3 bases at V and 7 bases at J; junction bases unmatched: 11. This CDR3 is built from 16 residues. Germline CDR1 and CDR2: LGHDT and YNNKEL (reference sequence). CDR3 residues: CASSQGGGGTWNEQFF. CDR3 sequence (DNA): TGTGCCAGCAGCCAGGGCGGCGGGGGGACATGGAATGAGCAGTTCTTC.

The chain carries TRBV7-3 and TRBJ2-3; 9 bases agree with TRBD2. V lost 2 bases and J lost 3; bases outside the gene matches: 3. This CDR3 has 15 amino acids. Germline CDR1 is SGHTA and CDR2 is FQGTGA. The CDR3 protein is CASSLGGGETDTQYF. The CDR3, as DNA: TGTGCCAGCAGCTTAGGCGGGGGGGAGACAGATACGCAGTATTTT. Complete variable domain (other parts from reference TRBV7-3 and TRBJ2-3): GAGVSQTPSNKVTEKGKYVELRCDPISGHTALYWYRQSLGQGPEFLIYFQGTGAADDSGLPNDRFFAVRPEGSVSTLKIQRTERGDSAVYLCASSLGGGETDTQYFGPGTRLTVL.

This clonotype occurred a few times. CDR3 nucleotide sequence: TGTGCCAGCAGCCAACCGGTTGAGCAGTACGTC. Its protein product is CASSQPVEQYV. V and J are TRBV4-2 and TRBJ2-7; no reliable D call. Germline loops: CDR1 LGHNA, CDR2 YNFKEQ. V was trimmed by 2 bases and J by 7 bases, leaving 6 bases between them. CDR3 size: 11 residues.

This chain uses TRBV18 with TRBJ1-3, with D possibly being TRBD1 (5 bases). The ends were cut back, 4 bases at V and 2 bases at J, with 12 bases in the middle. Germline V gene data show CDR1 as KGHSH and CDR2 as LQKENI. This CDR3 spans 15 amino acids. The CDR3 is CASSLIGAPGNTIYF. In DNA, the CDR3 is TGTGCCAGCTCACTTATTGGGGCCCCTGGAAACACCATATATTTT.

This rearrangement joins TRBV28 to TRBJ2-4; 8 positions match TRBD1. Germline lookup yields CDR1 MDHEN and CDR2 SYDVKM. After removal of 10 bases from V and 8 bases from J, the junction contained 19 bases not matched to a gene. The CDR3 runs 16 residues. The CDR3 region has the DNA TGTGCCACCATGCCGGGACAGGCACGGACTACAGACATTCAGTACTTC. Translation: CATMPGQARTTDIQYF.

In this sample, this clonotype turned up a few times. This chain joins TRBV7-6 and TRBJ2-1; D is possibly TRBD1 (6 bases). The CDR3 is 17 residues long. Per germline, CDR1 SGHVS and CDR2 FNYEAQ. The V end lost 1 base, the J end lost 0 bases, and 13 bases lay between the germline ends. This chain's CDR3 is CASSLVGGRSSYNEQFF. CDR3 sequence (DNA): TGTGCCAGCAGCTTAGTTGGGGGCCGGAGCTCCTACAATGAGCAGTTCTTC.

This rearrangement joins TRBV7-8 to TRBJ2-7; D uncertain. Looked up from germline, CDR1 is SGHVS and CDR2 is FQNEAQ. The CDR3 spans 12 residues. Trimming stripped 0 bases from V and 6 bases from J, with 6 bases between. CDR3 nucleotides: TGTGCCAGCAGCTTAGCGGGGTTCGAGCAGTACTTC. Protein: CASSLAGFEQYF.

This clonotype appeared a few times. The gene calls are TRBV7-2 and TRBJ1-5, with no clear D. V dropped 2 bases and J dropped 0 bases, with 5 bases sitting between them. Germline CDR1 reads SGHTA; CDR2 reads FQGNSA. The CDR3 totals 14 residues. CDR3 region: CASSLQISNQPQHF. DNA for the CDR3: TGTGCCAGCAGCTTACAGATTAGCAATCAGCCCCAGCATTTT.

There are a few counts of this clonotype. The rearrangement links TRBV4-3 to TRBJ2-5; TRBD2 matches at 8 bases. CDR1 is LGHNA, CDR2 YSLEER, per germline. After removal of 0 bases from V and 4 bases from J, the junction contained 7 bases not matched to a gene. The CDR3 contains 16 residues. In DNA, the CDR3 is TGCGCCAGCAGCCAAGATCGGGGGGGCGGTGTAGAGACCCAGTACTTC. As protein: CASSQDRGGGVETQYF.